This TCR beta chain was captured in a study of early T cells in non-severe SARS-CoV-2 infection. The V gene's germline CDR1 is SGHKS and CDR2 YYEKEE (reference sequence). This CDR3 has 14 amino acids. Germline trimming cut 3 bases from V and 1 base from J; bases unmatched to any gene: 1. Individual cDNA molecules carried attached unique molecular identifiers. TCRdb passed the 5' RACE reads through MiXCR, listing each CDR3 protein once. The sample lists some 76,000 distinct CDR3 sequences, less than 20% occurring once. The chain combines TRBV5-5 with TRBJ1-5; 7 bases are a match to TRBD1. Sequenced sample: whole blood. The receptor comes from an adult who was a healthcare worker with PCR-confirmed SARS-CoV-2 infection or an uninfected control (not recorded which). The CDR3 protein is CASSSTGSNQPQHF. CDR3 nucleotides: TGTGCCAGCAGCTCGACAGGGAGCAATCAGCCCCAGCATTTT.